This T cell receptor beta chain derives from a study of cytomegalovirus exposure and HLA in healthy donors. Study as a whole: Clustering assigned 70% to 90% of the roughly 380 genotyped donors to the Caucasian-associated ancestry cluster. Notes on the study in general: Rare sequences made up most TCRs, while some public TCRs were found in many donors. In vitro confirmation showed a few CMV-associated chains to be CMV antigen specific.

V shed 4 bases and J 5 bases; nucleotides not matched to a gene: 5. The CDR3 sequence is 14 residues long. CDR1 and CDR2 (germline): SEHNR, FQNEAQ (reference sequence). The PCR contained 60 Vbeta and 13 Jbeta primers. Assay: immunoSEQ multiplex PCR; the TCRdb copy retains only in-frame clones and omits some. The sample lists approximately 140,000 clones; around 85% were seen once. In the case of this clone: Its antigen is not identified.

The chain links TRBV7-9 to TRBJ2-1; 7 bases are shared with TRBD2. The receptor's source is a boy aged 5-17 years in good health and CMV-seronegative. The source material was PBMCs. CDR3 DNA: TGTGCCAGCAGCTCCGGACTAGTGGACAATGAGCAGTTCTTC. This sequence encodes CASSSGLVDNEQFF.